The 3 T cell receptor beta chains reported below all come from one sample, sequenced in a study of blood T cell repertoires in COVID-19. The table came from immunoSEQ multiplex PCR; TCRdb's copy has only in-frame clones and leaves some out. The data show fewer than 450,000 clones, about 89% seen once. Sequencing was performed on peripheral blood. The receptors shown here come from a woman between 45 and 65 years old with COVID-19, enrolled during active disease.

The table lists this clone with a count of one. The V gene is TRBV24-1, the J gene TRBJ2-1, with a weak D call TRBD2 (6 bases). Germline CDR1 and CDR2: KGHDR and SFDVKD. Trimming stripped 4 bases from V and 4 bases from J, with 7 bases between. CDR3 size: 13 residues. CDR3 protein: CATSDGSYNEQFF. For the CDR3, the DNA is TGTGCCACCAGTGACGGGAGTTACAATGAGCAGTTCTTC.

The V and J genes are TRBV5-8 and TRBJ1-6, with 7 nucleotides matching TRBD1. The CDR3 length is 17 residues. With 9 bases clipped from V and 2 bases from J, the junction kept 14 bases outside the gene matches. CDR1 is SGHTS, CDR2 YDEGEE, per germline. The CDR3 spells CATERFRDSAYNSPLHF. The CDR3 coding sequence is TGTGCCACCGAACGCTTCCGGGACAGTGCCTATAATTCACCCCTCCACTTT.

The sample holds one count of this clone. At one of its ends the junction is not consistent with the germline gene, which may arise from a read error. CDR3 nucleotides: TGTTCCAGCGGGGAGGGGCTAGCGTCGGGGAATGAGCAGTTCTTC. Protein product: CSSGEGLASGNEQFF. The J gene is TRBJ2-1, the V gene TRBV9, with 7 bases fitting TRBD2. The CDR3 is made up of 15 amino acids. Germline V lookup: CDR1 SGDLS, CDR2 YYNGEE.